One T cell receptor (beta chain) is described in this entry. Its antigen is as yet unknown. These data are taken from a study of glioma-infiltrating T cells. Broader study findings: Above-expected tissue-blood divergence occurred in all gliomas, most in low-grade ones.

This CDR3 is 12 amino acids long. Between the trimmed V and J ends, which lost 6 bases and 9 bases, there was a span of 11 bases. The iRepertoire nested amplicon-rescue multiplex PCR amplified TCR alpha and beta CDR3s from RNA. Input was 100-400 ng of tissue mRNA or PBMC total RNA. TCRdb analysed the multiplex PCR reads with MiXCR anew, one entry per CDR3 protein. The top ten clones hold under 35% of a sample with 100,000 to 150,000 distinct CDR3 sequences, around 23% of them seen once. The chain couples TRBV12-3 or TRBV12-4 to TRBJ2-2, with a possible D match to TRBD2 (5 bases). Sample: glioma tissue, nonneoplastic brain tissue, or PBMCs (not recorded which). The sequence was collected from a human donor with low-grade glioma or glioblastoma, undergoing nonglioma brain surgery, or in good health (not recorded which). The DNA of the CDR3 is TGTGCCAGCAGACGGGCGGGCCGGGAGCTGTTTTTT. Amino acid sequence: CASRRAGRELFF.